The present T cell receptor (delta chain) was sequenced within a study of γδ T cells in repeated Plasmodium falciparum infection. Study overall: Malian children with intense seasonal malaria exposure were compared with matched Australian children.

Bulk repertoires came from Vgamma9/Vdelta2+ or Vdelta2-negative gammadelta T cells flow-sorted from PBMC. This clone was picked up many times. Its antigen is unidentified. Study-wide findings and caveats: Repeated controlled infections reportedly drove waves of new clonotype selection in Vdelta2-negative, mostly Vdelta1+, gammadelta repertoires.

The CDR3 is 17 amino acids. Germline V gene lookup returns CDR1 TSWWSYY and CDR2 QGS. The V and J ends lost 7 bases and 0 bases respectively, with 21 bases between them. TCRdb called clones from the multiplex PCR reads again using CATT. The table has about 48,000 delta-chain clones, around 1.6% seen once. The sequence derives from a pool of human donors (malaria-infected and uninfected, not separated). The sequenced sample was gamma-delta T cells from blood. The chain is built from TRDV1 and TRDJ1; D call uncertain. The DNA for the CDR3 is TGTGCTCTTGACCCTCATGGAACGCTAGTTTACACCGATAAACTCATCTTT. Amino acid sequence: CALDPHGTLVYTDKLIF.